Shown below are 27 T cell receptor beta chains from a single sample sequenced in a study of T cells after yellow fever vaccination (dated by TCRdb to between 2019 and 2020). Explained via the paper, the treatment or condition label denotes: live attenuated yellow fever vaccine strain. The library came from 5' RACE. Instrument on record: Illumina NovaSeq 6000. TCRdb reran the public reads through fastp at Q25 and MiXCR, keeping productive beta chains. Rows with one shared CDR3 protein collapse into an entry with the most common genes and DNA. Within this sample are under 500,000 distinct CDR3 sequences, with around 19% of them counted one time only. The leading ten clones occupy roughly a sixth of the sample. The input for sequencing was PBMCs, taken before the yellow fever booster vaccination. These receptors were obtained from a man aged 18-30 years who received the YFV17D yellow fever vaccine.

The J gene is TRBJ2-7, the V gene TRBV10-3; the match to TRBD1 covers 9 bases. Per germline, CDR1 ENHRY and CDR2 SYGVKD. The CDR3 consists of 14 residues. V shed 2 bases, J shed 7 bases, and the junction held 6 bases outside the gene matches. In DNA form, the CDR3 reads TGTGCCATCAGTGAGGCAGGGACAGGGCGGGAGCAGTACGTC. This encodes CAISEAGTGREQYV.

This clonotype has just a few counts. This chain uses TRBV7-2 with TRBJ1-4; the D gene is possibly TRBD1 (6 bases). Germline values: CDR1 SGHTA, CDR2 FQGNSA. Deletions cut 0 bases from V and 3 bases from J, with 11 bases between. This CDR3 is 16 amino acids long. The CDR3: CASSLAGGAPNEKLFF. The CDR3 bases are TGTGCCAGCAGCTTAGCGGGGGGGGCCCCTAATGAAAAACTGTTTTTT.

This clonotype was detected a few times. The chain employs TRBV7-9 and TRBJ1-5; D is possibly TRBD1 (6 bases). V shed 5 bases and J shed 9 bases, with 14 bases lying between them. Germline values: CDR1 SEHNR, CDR2 FQNEAQ (reference sequence). The CDR3 is 13 residues long. For the CDR3, the DNA is TGTGCCAGCAGCCGGGACATTGAGGGGCCCCAGCATTTT. Protein product: CASSRDIEGPQHF. The complete variable domain, with remaining parts taken from reference TRBV7-9 and TRBJ1-5, reads DTGVSQNPRHKITKRGQNVTFRCDPISEHNRLYWYRQTLGQGPEFLTYFQNEAQLEKSRLLSDRFSAERPKGSFSTLEIQRTEQGDSAMYLCASSRDIEGPQHFGDGTRLSIL.

The chain uses TRBV5-1 and TRBJ1-1; D may be TRBD1 (6 bases). The CDR3 has 15 residues. The V gene's germline CDR1 is SGHRS and CDR2 YFSETQ. Trimming took 2 bases from V and 6 from J, leaving 17 bases between them. The CDR3, as DNA: TGCGCCAGCAGCTTCACAGGGAGTTTGGGGGCTGAAGCTTTCTTT. Translating gives CASSFTGSLGAEAFF. Variable domain in full (rest from reference TRBV5-1 and TRBJ1-1): KAGVTQTPRYLIKTRGQQVTLSCSPISGHRSVSWYQQTPGQGLQFLFEYFSETQRNKGNFPGRFSGRQFSNSRSEMNVSTLELGDSALYLCASSFTGSLGAEAFFGQGTRLTVV.

This clonotype was recorded a few times. The J gene is TRBJ2-1, the V gene TRBV20-1; 8 bases align to TRBD2. Germline V gene data show CDR1 as DFQATT and CDR2 as SNEGSKA (reference sequence). This CDR3 comprises 16 residues. V lost 1 base to trimming and J lost 8 bases; unmatched junction nucleotides: 13. The CDR3 region is CSARGGQAGARDEQFF. In DNA, the CDR3 is TGCAGTGCTAGAGGGGGCCAAGCGGGGGCCAGGGATGAGCAGTTCTTC.

In this sample, this clonotype turned up a few times. The V and J genes are TRBV24-1 and TRBJ1-5; no reliable D call. CDR3 length: 13 amino acids. V lost 1 base, J lost 7 bases, and 7 bases lay in between. Germline V CDR1 and CDR2: KGHDR, SFDVKD. CDR3 amino acids: CATSDFAEQPQHF. The CDR3 region has the DNA TGTGCCACCAGTGATTTTGCGGAGCAGCCCCAGCATTTT.

The CDR3 DNA follows: TGTGCCAGCAGTGAAGAGTTGCTCGCTGAAGCTTTCTTT. The encoded protein is CASSEELLAEAFF. V gene TRBV6-1 combines with J gene TRBJ1-1, with D uncertain. The germline gives CDR1 MNHNS, CDR2 SASEGT. There are 13 residues in the CDR3. Trimming removed 1 base at V and 6 bases at J, with 9 bases between.

This clonotype showed up just a few times. CDR3 coding DNA: TGTGCCATGTATACAAAGGTAGCTTTCTTT. Amino acids: CAMYTKVAFF. The chain uses TRBV24-1 and TRBJ1-1; D unresolved. The germline V gene has CDR1 KGHDR and CDR2 SFDVKD. The V end lost 11 bases, the J end lost 10 bases, and 13 bases lay between the germline ends. CDR3 length: 10 amino acids.

This clonotype was seen at least ten times. This chain joins TRBV5-1 and TRBJ2-1; D perhaps matches TRBD2 (5 bases). Germline CDR1 is SGHRS and CDR2 is YFSETQ. The CDR3 has 14 amino acids. The V and J ends lost 2 bases and 2 bases respectively, with 8 bases between them. The CDR3 loop is CASSFGETYNEQFF. CDR3 in DNA: TGCGCCAGCAGCTTTGGGGAGACCTACAATGAGCAGTTCTTC.

This clonotype was seen only a few times. The V and J genes are TRBV5-6 and TRBJ1-6, with D uncertain. Germline CDR1 and CDR2: SGHDT and YYEEEE. This CDR3 has 14 residues. V was cut by 6 bases and J by 0 bases, with 7 bases left in between. CDR3 in DNA: TGTGCCAGCACCTCCTACTCCTATAATTCACCCCTCCACTTT. As protein: CASTSYSYNSPLHF.

This clonotype was picked up a small number of times. CDR3 residues: CASQNGPSSYEQYF. In DNA form, the CDR3 reads TGTGCCAGCCAGAACGGGCCATCCTCCTACGAGCAGTACTTC. V is TRBV6-5 and J is TRBJ2-7; D not resolved. This CDR3 comprises 14 residues. The V gene's germline CDR1 is MNHEY and CDR2 SVGAGI. Trimming stripped 8 bases from V and 0 bases from J, with 14 bases between.

This clonotype has only a few counts. This chain connects TRBV5-1 to TRBJ2-4; tentatively, D is TRBD2 (6 bases). Germline V CDR1 and CDR2: SGHRS, YFSETQ. V was cut by 0 bases and J by 10 bases, with 20 bases left in between. This CDR3 comprises 16 residues. CDR3: CASSLGLRDSGGIQYF. CDR3 DNA: TGCGCCAGCAGCTTGGGACTCCGGGACTCCGGAGGAATTCAGTACTTC.

The rearrangement uses TRBV28 and TRBJ1-5; unclear D gene. CDR3 length: 12 residues. The germline CDR1 and CDR2 sequences are MDHEN and SYDVKM. Trimming pared 2 bases from V and 5 bases from J, leaving 4 bases between. The CDR3 spells CASSLLDQPQHF. DNA for the CDR3: TGTGCCAGCAGTTTACTAGATCAGCCCCAGCATTTT. The full variable domain, with the rest looked up from reference TRBV28 and TRBJ1-5, is DVKVTQSSRYLVKRTGEKVFLECVQDMDHENMFWYRQDPGLGLRLIYFSYDVKMKEKGDIPEGYSVSREKKERFSLILESASTNQTSMYLCASSLLDQPQHFGDGTRLSIL.

V usage is TRBV21-1 and J usage is TRBJ1-1; the DNA was not compared with TRBD1, the D call given in the table. TRBV21-1 is described as a pseudogene. This CDR3 is built from 16 residues. The DNA for the CDR3 is TGTGCCAGCAGCAAAGGGGGTGAGCAGGGGCGAGCTGAAGCTTTCTTT. As protein: CASSKGGEQGRAEAFF.

This clonotype was detected a few times. This chain connects TRBV4-1 to TRBJ1-1; D perhaps matches TRBD1 (6 bases). V lost 1 base, J lost 1 base, and 13 bases lay in between. There are 16 residues in the CDR3. The germline V gene has CDR1 MGHRA and CDR2 YSYEKL. CDR3 DNA: TGCGCCAGCAGCCAAGGGCAGCTGGGACAGAACACTGAAGCTTTCTTT. Translated: CASSQGQLGQNTEAFF.

The rearrangement uses TRBV4-3 and TRBJ2-1; D could derive from TRBD1 or TRBD2 (5 bases each). Germline values: CDR1 LGHNA, CDR2 YSLEER. The CDR3 is 13 residues long. The V and J ends lost 3 bases and 9 bases respectively, with 12 bases between them. The CDR3 protein is CASSQEEGREQFF. The CDR3, as DNA: TGCGCCAGCAGCCAGGAAGAGGGGCGTGAGCAGTTCTTC.

This clonotype was found a few times. V and J are TRBV6-1 and TRBJ2-7; D perhaps matches TRBD1 (6 bases). Per germline, CDR1 MNHNS and CDR2 SASEGT. V lost 6 bases, J lost 4 bases, and 13 bases lay in between. The CDR3 extends over 13 amino acids. The CDR3 DNA sequence: TGTGCCAGCAGATTTGATACAGGGTACGAGCAGTACGTC. It encodes CASRFDTGYEQYV.

The V gene is TRBV6-5, the J gene TRBJ2-3; D might be TRBD2 (5 bases). There are 15 residues in the CDR3. Germline loops: CDR1 MNHEY, CDR2 SVGAGI. V was trimmed by 4 bases and J by 0 bases, leaving 11 bases between them. CDR3 in DNA: TGTGCCAGCAGTTTAGCGTTGGGGAGCACAGATACGCAGTATTTT. Its translation is CASSLALGSTDTQYF.

In this sample, this clonotype turned up many times. DNA for the CDR3: TGTGCCAGCAGTTTAGAAGGGGGAGATACGCAGTATTTT. It yields the protein CASSLEGGDTQYF. V usage is TRBV12-3 or TRBV12-4 and J usage is TRBJ2-3; tentative D call: TRBD1 (6 bases). Trimming took 1 base from V and 5 from J, leaving 7 bases between them. This CDR3 region has 13 residues.

Only a few counts were recorded for this clonotype. The rearrangement uses TRBV24-1 and TRBJ2-1; TRBD2 is a possible D gene (5 bases). Between the trimmed V and J ends, which lost 3 bases and 5 bases, there was a span of 13 bases. The CDR3 contains 15 residues. Germline values: CDR1 KGHDR, CDR2 SFDVKD. The CDR3 sequence is CATSDEETGNNEQFF. The CDR3, as DNA: TGTGCCACCAGTGATGAAGAGACGGGAAACAATGAGCAGTTCTTC.

V is TRBV7-9 and J is TRBJ2-1; no firm D call. CDR3 size: 14 residues. V was shortened by 1 base and J by 7 bases, with 11 bases between the two germline ends. The V gene's germline CDR1 is SEHNR and CDR2 FQNEAQ (reference sequence). CDR3 coding DNA: TGTGCCAGCAGCTTAGGGTCCCGTTCTAATGAGCAGTTCTTC. Residues: CASSLGSRSNEQFF.

This chain uses TRBV6-2 or TRBV6-3 with TRBJ2-5, with a weak D call TRBD1 (5 bases). The CDR3 is made up of 15 amino acids. CDR1 is MNHEY and CDR2 is SVGEGT in the germline V gene. With 1 base removed from V and 4 bases from J, the gap between germline ends came to 13 bases. The CDR3 spells CASSYFDSFRETQYF. CDR3 coding DNA: TGTGCCAGCAGTTACTTCGACAGCTTCAGAGAGACCCAGTACTTC.

This sequence joins TRBV25-1 and TRBJ2-1; 7 bases align to TRBD2. With V trimmed by 0 bases and J by 0 bases, 8 bases remained unmatched. The CDR3 runs 18 residues. Germline-derived CDR1 and CDR2 are MGHDK and SYGVNS. The CDR3 spells CASSEYGPGGGSYNEQFF. As DNA, the CDR3 is TGTGCCAGCAGTGAATATGGCCCGGGGGGAGGCTCCTACAATGAGCAGTTCTTC.

V and J are TRBV10-2 and TRBJ2-1, with 11 bases aligning to TRBD2. Germline lookup yields CDR1 WSHSY and CDR2 SAAADI. Losses at the gene ends were 4 bases for V and 7 bases for J; bases not matched to a gene: 3. The CDR3 totals 14 residues. The CDR3 reads CASSAGTSGNEQFF. The CDR3 DNA follows: TGCGCCAGCAGTGCCGGGACTAGCGGTAATGAGCAGTTCTTC.

The J gene is TRBJ1-3, the V gene TRBV10-3; D ambiguous. Germline V CDR1 and CDR2: ENHRY, SYGVKD. V was shortened by 3 bases and J by 4 bases, with 7 bases between the two germline ends. The CDR3 runs to 13 residues. This chain's CDR3 is CAISEDVGNTIYF. The CDR3 DNA reads as TGTGCCATCAGTGAAGACGTGGGAAACACCATATATTTT.

The V and J genes are TRBV4-3 and TRBJ1-2, with D uncertain. CDR1 is LGHNA, CDR2 YSLEER, per germline. The V gene lost 0 bases and the J gene lost 4 bases, with 6 bases spanning the gap. The CDR3 covers 13 residues. The DNA for the CDR3 is TGCGCCAGCAGCCAAGACAGGACCTATGGCTACACCTTC. As protein: CASSQDRTYGYTF.

The chain employs TRBV6-5 and TRBJ1-4; D gene unclear. Germline V gene sequence: CDR1 MNHEY, CDR2 SVGAGI. This CDR3 has 15 residues. With 0 bases removed from V and 4 bases from J, the gap between germline ends came to 9 bases. CDR3 region: CASSYSPGFNEKLFF. The CDR3 coding sequence is TGTGCCAGCAGTTACTCGCCAGGTTTTAATGAAAAACTGTTTTTT.